Below, 13 T cell receptor beta chains from the same sample are listed, as sequenced in a study of T cell responses to AZD1222 COVID-19 vaccine. Produced via immunoSEQ multiplex PCR; TCRdb's table is partial and in-frame only. Of around 110,000 clones listed, 92% are singletons. The sequencing used peripheral blood, collected 28 days after the second AZD1222 dose. The receptor source for this set is an adult who received the AZD1222 COVID-19 vaccine.

This CDR3 reads CASSLGIPRGDYGYTF. DNA for the CDR3: TGTGCCAGCAGCTTAGGGATCCCCAGGGGGGACTATGGCTACACCTTC. The J gene is TRBJ1-2, the V gene TRBV7-9; 7 bases match TRBD1. The ends lost 1 base at V and 3 bases at J; junction bases unmatched: 8. CDR1 is SEHNR and CDR2 is FQNEAQ in the germline V gene (reference sequence). The CDR3 covers 16 residues. The entire variable domain, with the rest obtained from reference TRBV7-9 and TRBJ1-2, is as follows: DTGVSQNPRHKITKRGQNVTFRCDPISEHNRLYWYRQTLGQGPEFLTYFQNEAQLEKSRLLSDRFSAERPKGSFSTLEIQRTEQGDSAMYLCASSLGIPRGDYGYTFGSGTRLTVV.

This clone was seen just once. The chain uses TRBV7-8 and TRBJ1-1; D might be TRBD1 (5 bases). V lost 5 bases to trimming and J lost 10 bases, with 17 bases between them. CDR1 is SGHVS, CDR2 FQNEAQ, per germline. This CDR3 has 13 residues. The CDR3 reads CASSPTAVVRAFF. DNA of the CDR3: TGTGCCAGCAGCCCGACAGCAGTCGTACGAGCTTTCTTT.

The chain employs TRBV25-1 and TRBJ2-5; D gene unclear. Germline V gives CDR1 MGHDK, CDR2 SYGVNS. This CDR3 has 16 amino acids. Trimming left V 4 bases short and J 0 bases short, with 15 bases between. The CDR3 is CASSAGGLDNQETQYF. The CDR3 DNA reads TGTGCCAGCAGTGCAGGTGGCTTAGACAACCAAGAGACCCAGTACTTC. Complete variable domain (other parts from reference TRBV25-1 and TRBJ2-5): EADIYQTPRYLVIGTGKKITLECSQTMGHDKMYWYQQDPGMELHLIHYSYGVNSTEKGDLSSESTVSRIRTEHFPLTLESARPSHTSQYLCASSAGGLDNQETQYFGPGTRLLVL.

V is TRBV10-3 and J is TRBJ1-1; 8 bases match TRBD1. Unmatched junction bases numbered 7, after V lost 7 bases and J lost 0 bases. The CDR3 spans 15 residues. Germline CDR1 and CDR2: ENHRY and SYGVKD. For the CDR3, the DNA is TGTGCCATCACGAGGACAGGGAGCATGAACACTGAAGCTTTCTTT. Encoded protein: CAITRTGSMNTEAFF.

This chain connects TRBV19 to TRBJ2-7, with a tentative D call TRBD1 (6 bases). V was clipped by 5 bases and J by 0 bases, with 14 bases between them. The CDR3 has 15 residues. CDR1 and CDR2 from the germline V gene are LNHDA and SQIVND (reference sequence). Here the CDR3 DNA reads TGTGCCAGTAGTGCGCTCCGGGACAACTCCTACGAGCAGTACTTC. It is translated as CASSALRDNSYEQYF.

The gene calls are TRBV7-2 and TRBJ1-1; TRBD1 matches at 7 bases. V shed 4 bases and J 1 base; nucleotides not matched to a gene: 3. There are 14 residues in the CDR3. Germline CDR1 SGHTA, CDR2 FQGNSA. The CDR3 sequence is CASSSRTGNTEAFF. CDR3 sequence (DNA): TGTGCCAGCAGCTCCCGGACAGGGAACACTGAAGCTTTCTTT.

The CDR3 nucleotides read TGCGCCAGCGGCCGGGACAGGGTTGACGAGCAGTACTTC. This translates into CASGRDRVDEQYF. The chain is built from TRBV5-1 and TRBJ2-7, with 9 bases identical to TRBD1. The CDR3 contains 13 residues. Germline CDR1 SGHRS, CDR2 YFSETQ. J lost 5 bases, V lost 7 bases, and 7 bases had no gene match.

The chain links TRBV11-2 to TRBJ1-1, with D maybe TRBD1 (6 bases). V lost 11 bases, J lost 6 bases, and 19 bases lay in between. CDR3 length: 13 residues. Germline CDR1 reads SGHAT; CDR2 reads FQNNGV. The chain's CDR3 is CAWGAFPGPEAFF. The CDR3 DNA follows: TGTGCCTGGGGGGCCTTCCCGGGCCCTGAAGCTTTCTTT.

The chain has TRBV27 and TRBJ2-2, with 8 bases that match TRBD2. The CDR3 contains 14 residues. Per germline, CDR1 MNHEY and CDR2 SMNVEV (reference sequence). Trimming took 6 bases from V and 7 from J; bases not matched to a gene: 7. Here the CDR3 reads CASRVQRGFGELFF. CDR3 nucleotide sequence: TGTGCCAGCAGGGTCCAGCGGGGGTTCGGGGAGCTGTTTTTT.

V and J are TRBV30 and TRBJ1-2; 12 nucleotides agree with TRBD1. Germline V gives CDR1 GTSNPN, CDR2 SVGIG (reference sequence). The CDR3 runs 17 residues. With 4 bases clipped from V and 7 bases from J, the junction kept 16 bases outside the gene matches. The CDR3 loop reads CAWMQPEPGQGAFGYTF. In DNA form, the CDR3 reads TGTGCCTGGATGCAACCCGAGCCGGGACAGGGGGCATTTGGCTACACCTTC.

V usage is TRBV6-5 and J usage is TRBJ2-1, with D perhaps TRBD1 (5 bases). Germline-derived CDR1 and CDR2 are MNHEY and SVGAGI. The CDR3 sequence is 15 residues long. Trimming took 6 bases from V and 2 from J, leaving 14 bases between them. The CDR3, as DNA: TGTGCCAGCAGCCTAAACAGGCTTCCCTACAATGAGCAGTTCTTC. It is translated as CASSLNRLPYNEQFF.

The chain couples TRBV5-1 to TRBJ2-3; 13 bases are shared with TRBD2. The CDR3 has 15 amino acids. The germline CDR1 and CDR2 sequences are SGHRS and YFSETQ. V shed 7 bases and J 10 bases; nucleotides not matched to a gene: 12. CDR3 in amino acids: CASQTSGGTQGSQYF. The CDR3 nucleotides read TGCGCCAGCCAGACTAGCGGGGGGACACAAGGTTCGCAGTATTTT.

The chain employs TRBV25-1 and TRBJ2-3, with D possibly TRBD2 on 5 matching bases. This CDR3 is built from 15 residues. Germline values: CDR1 MGHDK, CDR2 SYGVNS. V was trimmed by 4 bases and J by 5 bases, leaving 16 bases between them. CDR3 nucleotide sequence: TGTGCCAGCAGTGCTACCGGGATACGGCGAGATACGCAGTATTTT. This sequence encodes CASSATGIRRDTQYF.